This T cell receptor (beta chain) was observed in a study of blood T cell repertoires in COVID-19. Original processing notes: Amplified reference gene primers provided the basis for estimating nucleated cell counts. TCRdb's copy holds only in-frame clones and misses some; the assay was immunoSEQ multiplex PCR. That table supplies the V and J calls and clone size; D and trimming were determined from the DNA. Of over 400,000 clones listed, 86% are singletons. This CDR3 has 16 amino acids. The TCR originated in a woman aged 25 to 39 with active or convalescent COVID-19. The chain uses TRBV12-1 and TRBJ2-7; whether TRBD2, the table's D call, matches the DNA was not checked. TRBV12-1 is flagged as a pseudogene. Sequencing input: peripheral blood. CDR3 DNA: TGTGCCAGCAGCCCCCCTTTACTAGCGGGAGTCGGGGAGCAGTACTTC. Its protein is CASSPPLLAGVGEQYF.